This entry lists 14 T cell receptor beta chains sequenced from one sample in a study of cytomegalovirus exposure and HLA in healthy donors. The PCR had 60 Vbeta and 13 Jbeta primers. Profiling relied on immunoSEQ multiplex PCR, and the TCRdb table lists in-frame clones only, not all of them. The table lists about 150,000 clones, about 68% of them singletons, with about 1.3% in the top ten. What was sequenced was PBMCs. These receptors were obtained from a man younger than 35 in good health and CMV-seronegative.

The CDR3 nucleotides are TGTGCCAGCAGCTTAGGGGACAGGGCGGAAGATACGCAGTATTTT. Translated, it gives CASSLGDRAEDTQYF. The chain has TRBV7-6 and TRBJ2-3; TRBD1 matches at 9 bases. There are 15 residues in the CDR3. The germline V gene encodes CDR1 SGHVS and CDR2 FNYEAQ. V was pared by 1 base and J by 5 bases, with 4 bases of the junction left unmatched.

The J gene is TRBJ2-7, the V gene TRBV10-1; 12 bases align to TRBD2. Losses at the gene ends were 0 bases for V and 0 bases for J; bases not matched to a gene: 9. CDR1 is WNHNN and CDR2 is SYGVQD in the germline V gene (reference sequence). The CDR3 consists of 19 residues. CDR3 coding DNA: TGCGCCAGCAGTGAGTCATCGGCTAGCGGGAGGGACAGCTCCTACGAGCAGTACTTC. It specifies CASSESSASGRDSSYEQYF.

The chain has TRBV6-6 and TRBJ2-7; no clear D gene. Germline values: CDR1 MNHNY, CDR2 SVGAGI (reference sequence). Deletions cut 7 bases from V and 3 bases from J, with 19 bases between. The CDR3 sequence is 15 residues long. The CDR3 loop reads CASTHSGPPLYEQYF. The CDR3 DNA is TGTGCCAGCACCCATTCGGGTCCCCCCCTCTACGAGCAGTACTTC.

Here the CDR3 DNA reads TGTGCCAGCAGTTACCGGGACAGGGACAATGAGCAGTTCTTC. Its protein product is CASSYRDRDNEQFF. The rearrangement joins TRBV6-5 to TRBJ2-1; TRBD1 agrees at 9 bases. After removal of 2 bases from V and 5 bases from J, the junction contained 1 base not matched to a gene. From germline, CDR1 is MNHEY and CDR2 SVGAGI. There are 14 residues in the CDR3.

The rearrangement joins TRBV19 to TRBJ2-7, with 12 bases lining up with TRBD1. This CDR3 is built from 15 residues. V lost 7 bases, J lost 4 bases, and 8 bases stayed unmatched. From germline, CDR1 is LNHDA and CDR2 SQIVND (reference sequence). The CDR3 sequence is CASTIGTGGRYEQYF. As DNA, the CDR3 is TGTGCCAGTACTATCGGGACAGGGGGCAGGTACGAGCAGTACTTC.

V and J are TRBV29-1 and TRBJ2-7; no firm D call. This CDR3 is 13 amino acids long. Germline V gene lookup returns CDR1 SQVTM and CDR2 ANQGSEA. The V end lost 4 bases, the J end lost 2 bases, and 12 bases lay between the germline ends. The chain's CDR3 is CSVVKAQTYEQYF. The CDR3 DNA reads TGCAGCGTTGTTAAGGCACAGACCTACGAGCAGTACTTC.

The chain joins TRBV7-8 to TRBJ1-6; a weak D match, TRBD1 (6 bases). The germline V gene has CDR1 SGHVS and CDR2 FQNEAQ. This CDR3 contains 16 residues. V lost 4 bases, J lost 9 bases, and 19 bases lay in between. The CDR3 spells CASSSQPTGPLSPLHF. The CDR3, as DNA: TGTGCCAGCAGCTCCCAACCGACAGGCCCCCTTTCACCCCTCCACTTT.

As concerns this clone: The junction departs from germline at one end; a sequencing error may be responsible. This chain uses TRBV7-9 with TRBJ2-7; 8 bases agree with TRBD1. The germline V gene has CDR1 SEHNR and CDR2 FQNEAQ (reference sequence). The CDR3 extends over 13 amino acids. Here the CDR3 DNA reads TGTTCCAGCAGAGGACAGGGAATGTACGAGCAGTACTTC. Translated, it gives CSSRGQGMYEQYF.

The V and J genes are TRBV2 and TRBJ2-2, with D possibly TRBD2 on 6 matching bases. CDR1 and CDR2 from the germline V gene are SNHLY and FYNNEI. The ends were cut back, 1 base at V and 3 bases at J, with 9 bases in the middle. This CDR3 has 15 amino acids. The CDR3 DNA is TGTGCCAGCAGTGAAGGGGCGGGGTACACCGGGGAGCTGTTTTTT. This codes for CASSEGAGYTGELFF.

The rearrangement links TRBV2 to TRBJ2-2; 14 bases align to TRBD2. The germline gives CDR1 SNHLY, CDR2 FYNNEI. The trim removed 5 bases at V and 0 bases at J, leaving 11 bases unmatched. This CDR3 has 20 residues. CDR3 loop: CASSQPTSGRASSNTGELFF. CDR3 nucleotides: TGTGCCAGCAGTCAGCCGACTAGCGGGAGGGCCTCATCGAACACCGGGGAGCTGTTTTTT.

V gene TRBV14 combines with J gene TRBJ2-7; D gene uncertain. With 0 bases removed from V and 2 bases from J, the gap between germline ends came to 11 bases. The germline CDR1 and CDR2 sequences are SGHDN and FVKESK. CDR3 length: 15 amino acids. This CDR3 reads CASSQDFASPYEQYF. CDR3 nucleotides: TGTGCCAGCAGCCAAGATTTCGCTAGTCCCTACGAGCAGTACTTC. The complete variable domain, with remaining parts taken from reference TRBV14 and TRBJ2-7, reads EAGVTQFPSHSVIEKGQTVTLRCDPISGHDNLYWYRRVMGKEIKFLLHFVKESKQDESGMPNNRFLAERTGGTYSTLKVQPAELEDSGVYFCASSQDFASPYEQYFGPGTRLTVT.

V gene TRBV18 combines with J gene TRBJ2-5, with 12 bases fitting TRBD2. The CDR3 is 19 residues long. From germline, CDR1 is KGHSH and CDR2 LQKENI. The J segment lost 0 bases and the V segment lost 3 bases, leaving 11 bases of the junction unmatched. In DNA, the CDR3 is TGTGCCAGCTCACCTATTAGACTAGCGGGAGAGGTTTACCAAGAGACCCAGTACTTC. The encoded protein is CASSPIRLAGEVYQETQYF.

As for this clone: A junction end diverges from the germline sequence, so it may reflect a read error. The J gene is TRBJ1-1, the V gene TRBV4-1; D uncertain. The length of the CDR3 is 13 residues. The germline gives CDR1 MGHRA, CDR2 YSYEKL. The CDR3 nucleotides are TGCGCCAGCAGCCCAGCAGTGAACACTAAAGCTTTCTTT. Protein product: CASSPAVNTKAFF.

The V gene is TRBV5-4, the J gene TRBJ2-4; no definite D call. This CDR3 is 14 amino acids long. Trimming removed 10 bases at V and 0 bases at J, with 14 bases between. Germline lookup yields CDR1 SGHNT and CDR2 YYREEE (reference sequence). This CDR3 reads CASTESVAKNIQYF. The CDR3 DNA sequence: TGTGCCTCAACGGAAAGCGTAGCCAAAAACATTCAGTACTTC.